In its sample, the clone carrying this T cell receptor beta chain was seen many times. Antigen: not known. To make TCR beta libraries, researchers used iRepertoire HTBI primers and Arm-PCR of CDR3 regions. TCRdb redid the calling of the multiplex PCR reads with MiXCR, one entry per CDR3 protein. The data contain 400,000 to 500,000 distinct CDR3 sequences, roughly 23% of them singletons. This record belongs to a study of regulatory T cells in long-lasting Graves disease. The time point: persistent/refractory GD, antithyroid drugs over 5 years with positive TRAb. The TCR library was made from RNA that had been extracted from PBMCs in TRIzol. General study points: Those with persistent Graves' had less TCR diversity than newly diagnosed patients.

Germline assignment: CDR1 SGHRS and CDR2 YFSETQ. CDR3 size: 14 residues. V lost 0 bases to trimming and J lost 1 base, with 7 bases between them. This receptor was obtained from a female donor with Graves disease. This chain uses TRBV5-1 with TRBJ1-1; D is unresolved. Sequenced material: peripheral blood mononuclear cells (PBMCs), taken when the disease was refractory, from a patient treated with antithyroid drugs. This CDR3 is CASSLDPPNTEAFF. The CDR3 nucleotides are TGCGCCAGCAGCTTGGATCCCCCGAACACTGAAGCTTTCTTT.